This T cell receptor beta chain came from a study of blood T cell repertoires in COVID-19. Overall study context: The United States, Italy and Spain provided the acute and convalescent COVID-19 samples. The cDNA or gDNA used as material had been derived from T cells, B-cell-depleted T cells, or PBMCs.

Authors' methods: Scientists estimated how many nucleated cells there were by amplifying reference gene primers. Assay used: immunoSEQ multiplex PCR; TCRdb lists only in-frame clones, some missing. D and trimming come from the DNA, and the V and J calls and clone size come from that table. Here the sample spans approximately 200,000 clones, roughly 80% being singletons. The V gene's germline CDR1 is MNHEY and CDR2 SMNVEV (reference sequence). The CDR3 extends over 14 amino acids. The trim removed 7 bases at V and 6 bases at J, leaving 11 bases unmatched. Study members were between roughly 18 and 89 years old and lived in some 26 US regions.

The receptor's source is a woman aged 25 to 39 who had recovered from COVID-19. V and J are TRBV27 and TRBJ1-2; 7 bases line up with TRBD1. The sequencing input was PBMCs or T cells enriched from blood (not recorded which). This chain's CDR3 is CASTQRGREDGYTF. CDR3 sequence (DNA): TGTGCCAGCACCCAGAGGGGGCGTGAGGATGGCTACACCTTC.